The rows below give T cell receptor beta chains drawn from one sample of a study of identical twins. TCRdb fed the 5' RACE reads into MiXCR, producing one record per CDR3 protein. This sample has under 450,000 distinct CDR3 sequences, with approximately 18% found just once. Sequenced material: naive T cells sorted from blood. These receptors were obtained from a man between 45 and 60 years old in good health. The CDR3 runs from the conserved cysteine through the conserved F or W. Each record gives: clone size, J gene, V gene, CDR3 length, D gene, CDR3 protein, CDR3 DNA. D genes are given only for firm matches. Some rows mark clone size as missing; the rest say once, few, many or name a class of expanded clone.

many	TRBJ2-2	TRBV21-1	13	-	CASTGRGRGELFF	TGTGCCAGCACCGGTCGCGGCAGGGGGGAGCTGTTTTTT
many	TRBJ1-5	TRBV6-2/TRBV6-3	12	-	CASSSVNQPQHF	TGTGCCAGCAGTTCGGTCAATCAGCCCCAGCATTTT
-	TRBJ2-5	TRBV7-9	13	-	CASRTTREETQYF	TGTGCCAGCAGAACAACTAGGGAAGAGACCCAGTACTTC
few	TRBJ2-3	TRBV15	13	-	CATSRVPGDTQYF	TGTGCCACCAGCAGAGTGCCGGGAGATACGCAGTATTTT
-	TRBJ1-5	TRBV20-1	14	-	CSARLTPGNQPQHF	TGCAGTGCTAGGTTGACTCCAGGCAATCAGCCCCAGCATTTT
-	TRBJ2-1	TRBV7-7	13	-	CASSRDSHNEQFF	TGTGCCAGCAGCCGGGACTCCCACAATGAGCAGTTCTTC
many	TRBJ2-5	TRBV18	16	TRBD1	CASSPTTGQGLETQYF	TGTGCCAGCTCACCGACCACCGGACAGGGGTTAGAGACCCAGTACTTC
-	TRBJ1-2	TRBV6-1	14	-	CASSADLTLYGYTF	TGTGCCAGCAGCGCGGACTTAACCCTCTATGGCTACACCTTC
few	TRBJ2-7	TRBV20-1	15	TRBD1	CSARTPGQGSYEQYF	TGCAGTGCTAGAACACCCGGACAGGGCTCCTACGAGCAGTACTTC
-	TRBJ1-2	TRBV11-2	15	TRBD1	CASSRRGGQQYGYTF	TGTGCCAGCAGCCGCCGCGGGGGACAGCAATATGGCTACACCTTC
few	TRBJ1-2	TRBV20-1	14	TRBD1	CSARAGGFNYGYTF	TGCAGTGCTAGAGCAGGGGGCTTTAACTATGGCTACACCTTC
few	TRBJ2-3	TRBV10-3	13	TRBD1	CAIGTGLTDTQYF	TGTGCCATCGGGACAGGGCTCACAGATACGCAGTATTTT
few	TRBJ1-5	TRBV7-9	15	-	CASSPRGGTNQPQHF	TGTGCCAGCAGCCCCCGGGGGGGCACCAATCAGCCCCAGCATTTT
few	TRBJ2-1	TRBV20-1	17	TRBD2	CSARGSSGVVLGNEQFF	TGCAGTGCTAGAGGGTCTAGCGGGGTAGTTCTGGGGAATGAGCAGTTCTTC
few	TRBJ2-7	TRBV5-6	15	-	CASSVLGTRSSEQYF	TGTGCCAGCAGCGTACTAGGGACCCGGTCTAGCGAGCAGTACTTC
-	TRBJ2-5	TRBV13	14	TRBD1	CASSFWTGEETQYF	TGTGCCAGCAGCTTCTGGACAGGAGAAGAGACCCAGTACTTC
-	TRBJ2-2	TRBV18	18	-	CASSRRGPSGSNTGELFF	TGTGCCAGCTCCCGCAGGGGGCCTAGCGGGTCGAACACCGGGGAGCTGTTTTTT
many	TRBJ2-7	TRBV29-1	12	-	CSGGEGGYEQYF	TGCAGCGGCGGCGAAGGAGGCTACGAGCAGTACTTC
many	TRBJ2-1	TRBV3-1	12	-	CASSQVDNEQFF	TGTGCCAGCAGCCAGGTTGACAATGAGCAGTTCTTC
many	TRBJ2-3	TRBV5-1	15	TRBD2	CASSSGRGGTDTQYF	TGCGCCAGCAGCTCCGGGAGGGGCGGCACAGATACGCAGTATTTT
many	TRBJ1-1	TRBV4-3	14	-	CASSQAIGQREAFF	TGCGCCAGCAGCCAAGCCATAGGGCAGAGGGAAGCTTTCTTT
-	TRBJ2-1	TRBV30	15	TRBD2	CAWSPLAGLYNEQFF	TGTGCCTGGTCCCCCCTAGCGGGGCTTTACAATGAGCAGTTCTTC
-	TRBJ2-5	TRBV6-1	12	-	CASSEGALGQYF	TGTGCCAGCAGTGAAGGGGCCTTAGGCCAGTACTTC
many	TRBJ2-3	TRBV12-3/TRBV12-4	14	-	CASSLGAGRDTQYF	TGTGCCAGCAGTTTAGGTGCGGGCAGAGATACGCAGTATTTT
few	TRBJ2-7	TRBV27	15	-	CASRRGTHETYEQYF	TGTGCCAGCAGGAGAGGGACACATGAGACCTACGAGCAGTACTTC